This T cell receptor (beta chain) came from a study of Graves' ophthalmopathy and Graves' hyperthyroidism. About the research overall: Investigators collected peripheral blood at initial diagnosis, before any treatment was given. Study-wide points: Classification of ophthalmopathy versus stable hyperthyroidism by a 13-signature model yielded around 90% sensitivity and just over 80% specificity.

Amplification of TCR beta CDR3 regions used RNA transcripts. RT-PCR with HTBI primers came first, then second-round multiplex PCR. TCRdb re-called the multiplex PCR reads with MiXCR, one entry per CDR3 protein. This sample yields about 340,000 distinct CDR3 sequences, of which under 20% are seen a single time; 9% to 15% belongs to the top ten. This clonotype was observed many times. Antigen: not known. The CDR3 runs 14 residues. Trimming shortened V by 2 bases and J by 3 bases, and 12 bases separated the two germline ends. CDR1 and CDR2 from the germline V gene are SGHNT and YYREEE (reference sequence). Under 3 months in duration, the ophthalmopathy in affected donors had moderate-to-severe activity, CAS ≥3 and NOSPECS ≥4.

Sequenced material: peripheral blood. The TCR was taken from an adult man with Graves' ophthalmopathy. The V gene is TRBV5-4, the J gene TRBJ2-7; a possible D gene is TRBD2 (6 bases). This CDR3 is CASSLLGTDYEQYF. The CDR3 bases are TGTGCCAGCAGCTTATTAGGGACTGACTACGAGCAGTACTTC.